Described below is a single T cell receptor beta chain sequence and its context. What it binds is unknown. The data were taken from a study of T cell responses to AZD1222 COVID-19 vaccine. Study findings and constraints: Across the whole spike, CD4 TCRs peaked at regions 160-218 and 743-854. The reported proportion of spike-specific TCRs targeting unmutated variant regions was nearly half. The donors showed a predominance of white British ancestry and of females, with possible underestimation of clonal diversity. All repertoire sampling was performed exclusively after the peak T cell response.

Only in-frame clones appear in the TCRdb table, and some are missing; sequencing was by immunoSEQ multiplex PCR. The sample holds tens of thousands of clones, roughly 84% seen once. The receptor's source is an adult in good health. The source material was peripheral blood, sampled on day 0 of AZD1222 vaccination.

The CDR3 loop is CASSYNFNTEAFF. In DNA form, the CDR3 reads TGTGCCAGCAGCTACAACTTTAACACTGAAGCTTTCTTT. This sequence joins TRBV4-2 and TRBJ1-1; D uncertain. Between the trimmed V and J ends, which lost 5 bases and 2 bases, there was a span of 9 bases. CDR3 length: 13 amino acids. Germline V gene sequence: CDR1 LGHNA, CDR2 YNFKEQ.